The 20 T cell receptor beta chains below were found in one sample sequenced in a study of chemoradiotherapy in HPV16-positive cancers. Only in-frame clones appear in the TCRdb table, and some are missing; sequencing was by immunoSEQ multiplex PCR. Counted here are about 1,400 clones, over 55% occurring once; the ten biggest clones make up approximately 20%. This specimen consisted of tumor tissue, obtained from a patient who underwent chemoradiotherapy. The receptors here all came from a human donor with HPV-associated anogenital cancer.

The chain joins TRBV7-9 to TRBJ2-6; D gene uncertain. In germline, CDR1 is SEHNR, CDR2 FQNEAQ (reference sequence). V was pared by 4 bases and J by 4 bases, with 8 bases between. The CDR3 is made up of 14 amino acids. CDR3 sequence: CASSSFGGANVLTF. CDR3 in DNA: TGTGCCAGCAGCTCGTTTGGGGGGGCCAACGTCCTGACTTTC.

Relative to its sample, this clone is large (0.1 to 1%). The CDR3: CASSPEGGNTEAFF. For the CDR3, the DNA is TGTGCCAGCAGCCCAGAGGGGGGGAACACTGAAGCTTTCTTT. The chain recombines TRBV7-6 with TRBJ1-1, with TRBD1 as a possible D gene (6 bases). CDR1 is SGHVS, CDR2 FNYEAQ, per germline. With 5 bases removed from V and 1 base from J, the gap between germline ends came to 11 bases. The CDR3 is 14 residues long.

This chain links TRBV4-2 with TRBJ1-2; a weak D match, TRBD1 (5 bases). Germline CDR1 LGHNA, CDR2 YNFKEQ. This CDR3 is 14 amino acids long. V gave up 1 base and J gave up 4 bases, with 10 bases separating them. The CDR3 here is CASSQVGAFYGYTF. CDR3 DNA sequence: TGTGCCAGCAGCCAAGTTGGGGCCTTCTATGGCTACACCTTC.

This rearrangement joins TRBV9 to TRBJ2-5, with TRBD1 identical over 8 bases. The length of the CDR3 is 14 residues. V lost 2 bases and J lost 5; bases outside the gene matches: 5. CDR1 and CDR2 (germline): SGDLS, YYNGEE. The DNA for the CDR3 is TGTGCCAGCAGCGTGCAGGGGGCGGGTGAGACCCAGTACTTC. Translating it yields CASSVQGAGETQYF.

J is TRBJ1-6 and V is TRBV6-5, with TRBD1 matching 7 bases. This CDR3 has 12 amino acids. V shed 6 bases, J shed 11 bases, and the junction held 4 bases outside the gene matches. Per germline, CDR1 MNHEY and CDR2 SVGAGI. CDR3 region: CASSLRGTPLHF. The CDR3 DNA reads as TGTGCCAGCAGCCTCAGGGGGACACCCCTCCACTTT.

DNA of the CDR3: TGTGCCAGCAGTTACTCGGGTCGGACCTACGAGCAGTACTTC. Translating it yields CASSYSGRTYEQYF. The chain recombines TRBV6-5 with TRBJ2-7; D ambiguous. Germline V gene lookup returns CDR1 MNHEY and CDR2 SVGAGI. The CDR3 is 14 residues long. The V gene lost 0 bases and the J gene lost 2 bases, with 8 bases spanning the gap.

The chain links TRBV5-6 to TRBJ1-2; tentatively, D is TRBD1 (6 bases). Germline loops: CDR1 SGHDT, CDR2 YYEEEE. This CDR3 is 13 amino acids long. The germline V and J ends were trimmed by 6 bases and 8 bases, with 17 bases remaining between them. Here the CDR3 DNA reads TGTGCCAGCACGGACCCGGGGGGGCAAGGCTACACCTTC. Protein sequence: CASTDPGGQGYTF.

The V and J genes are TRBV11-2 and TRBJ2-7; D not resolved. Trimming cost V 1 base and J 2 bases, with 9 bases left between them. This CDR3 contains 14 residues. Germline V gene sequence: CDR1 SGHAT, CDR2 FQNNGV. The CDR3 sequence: CASSLVVRAYEQYF. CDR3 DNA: TGTGCCAGCAGCTTAGTGGTCCGAGCCTACGAGCAGTACTTC.

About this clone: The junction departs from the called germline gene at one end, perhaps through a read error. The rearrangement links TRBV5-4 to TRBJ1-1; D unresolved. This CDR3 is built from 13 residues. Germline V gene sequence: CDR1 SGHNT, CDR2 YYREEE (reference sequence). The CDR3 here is CASSPNRNTEAFF. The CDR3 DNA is TGCGCCAGCAGCCCCAACCGGAACACTGAAGCTTTCTTT.

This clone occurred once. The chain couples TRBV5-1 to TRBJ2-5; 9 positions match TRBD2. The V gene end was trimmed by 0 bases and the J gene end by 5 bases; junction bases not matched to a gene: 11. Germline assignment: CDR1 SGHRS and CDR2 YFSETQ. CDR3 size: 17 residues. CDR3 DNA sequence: TGCGCCAGCAGCTTGGGGTTAGCGGGAGTAAGGGCGGAGACCCAGTACTTC. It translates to CASSLGLAGVRAETQYF.

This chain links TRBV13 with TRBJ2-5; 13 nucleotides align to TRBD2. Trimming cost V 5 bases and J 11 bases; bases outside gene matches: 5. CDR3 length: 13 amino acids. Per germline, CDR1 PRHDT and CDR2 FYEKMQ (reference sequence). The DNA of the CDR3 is TGTGCCAGCAGCCGCGGACTAGCGGGAGAGCAGTACTTC. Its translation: CASSRGLAGEQYF.

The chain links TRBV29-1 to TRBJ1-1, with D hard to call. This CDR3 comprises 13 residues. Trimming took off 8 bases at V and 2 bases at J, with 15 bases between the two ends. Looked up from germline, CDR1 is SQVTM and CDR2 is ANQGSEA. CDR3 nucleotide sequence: TGCAGCAGTAGGTCTGGAGTCAACACTGAAGCTTTCTTT. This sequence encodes CSSRSGVNTEAFF.

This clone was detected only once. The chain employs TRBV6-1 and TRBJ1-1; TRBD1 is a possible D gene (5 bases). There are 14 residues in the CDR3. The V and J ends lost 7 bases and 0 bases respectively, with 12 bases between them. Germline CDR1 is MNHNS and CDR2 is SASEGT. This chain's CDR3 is CASNGRGMNTEAFF. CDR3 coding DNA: TGTGCCAGCAATGGGAGGGGAATGAACACTGAAGCTTTCTTT.

The CDR3 here is CASSEDISGREETQYF. In nucleotides, the CDR3 is TGTGCCAGCAGTGAAGATATTAGCGGGAGGGAAGAGACCCAGTACTTC. The chain links TRBV6-1 to TRBJ2-5; 11 bases agree with TRBD2. The CDR3 sequence is 16 residues long. The germline V gene has CDR1 MNHNS and CDR2 SASEGT. After removal of 1 base from V and 3 bases from J, the junction contained 4 bases not matched to a gene.

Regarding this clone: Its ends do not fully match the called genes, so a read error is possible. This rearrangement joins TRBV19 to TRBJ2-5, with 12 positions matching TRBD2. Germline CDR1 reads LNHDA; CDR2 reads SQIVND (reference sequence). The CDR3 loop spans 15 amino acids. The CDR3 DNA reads TGTGCAAGTAGTCCCGGACTAGCGGGAAGGGAGACCCAGTACTTC. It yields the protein CASSPGLAGRETQYF.

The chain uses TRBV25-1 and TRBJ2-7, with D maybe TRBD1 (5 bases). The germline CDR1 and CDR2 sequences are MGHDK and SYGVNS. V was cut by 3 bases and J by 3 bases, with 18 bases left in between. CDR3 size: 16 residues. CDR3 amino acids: CASSEPTAGLYYEQYF. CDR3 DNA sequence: TGTGCCAGCAGTGAGCCTACCGCAGGGCTGTACTACGAGCAGTACTTC.

As DNA, the CDR3 is TGTGCCAGCAGCTTAGAGGCAGGGGGTAGGTACTTC. This translates into CASSLEAGGRYF. This chain connects TRBV13 to TRBJ2-7, with TRBD1 matching 7 bases. Per the germline V gene, CDR1 is PRHDT and CDR2 is FYEKMQ (reference sequence). Trimming removed 1 base from V and 12 bases from J; junction bases left unmatched: 6. The CDR3 contains 12 residues.

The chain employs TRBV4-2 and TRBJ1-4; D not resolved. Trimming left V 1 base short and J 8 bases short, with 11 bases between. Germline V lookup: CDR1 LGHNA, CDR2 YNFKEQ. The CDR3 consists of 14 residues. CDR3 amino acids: CASSQAKRVEKLFF. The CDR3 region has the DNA TGTGCCAGCAGCCAAGCGAAACGGGTCGAAAAACTGTTTTTT.

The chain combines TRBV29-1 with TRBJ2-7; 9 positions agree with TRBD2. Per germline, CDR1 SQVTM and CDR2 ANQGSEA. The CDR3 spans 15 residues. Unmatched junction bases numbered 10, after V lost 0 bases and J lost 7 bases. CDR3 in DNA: TGCAGCGTTGAAGATCTTGGGACTAGCTCGCCAGAGCAGTACTTC. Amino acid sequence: CSVEDLGTSSPEQYF.

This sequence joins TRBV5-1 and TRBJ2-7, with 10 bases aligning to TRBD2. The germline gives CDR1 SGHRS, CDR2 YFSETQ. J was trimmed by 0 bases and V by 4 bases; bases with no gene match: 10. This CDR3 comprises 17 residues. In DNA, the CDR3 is TGCGCCAGCAGCGCTTATGCTACTAGCGGGAACTCCTACGAGCAGTACTTC. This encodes CASSAYATSGNSYEQYF. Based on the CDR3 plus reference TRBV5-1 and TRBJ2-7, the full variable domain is KAGVTQTPRYLIKTRGQQVTLSCSPISGHRSVSWYQQTPGQGLQFLFEYFSETQRNKGNFPGRFSGRQFSNSRSEMNVSTLELGDSALYLCASSAYATSGNSYEQYFGPGTRLTVT.